The clone carrying this T cell receptor beta chain has at least ten counts. The antigen remains unidentified. This sample was taken from a study of T cell repertoires in cytomegalovirus infection. At the level of the study: Public TCR beta signatures marked donors with CMV infection and the matching HLA. Points from the study as a whole: Carriers of CMV and the relevant HLA type were discriminated by public TCR beta frequency. Within the response measured ex vivo, HLA-C-restricted CMV-specific TCR beta clonotypes were dominant.

V gave up 3 bases and J gave up 7 bases; unmatched junction bases: 9. The CDR3 is 15 residues long. The germline CDR1 and CDR2 sequences are SGHTA and FQGNSA. TCRdb re-called the reads with MiXCR, one entry per CDR3 protein. Seen here are approximately 500,000 distinct CDR3 sequences, roughly 29% observed once, and the top ten hold approximately 13%. The chain has TRBV7-2 and TRBJ2-7, with TRBD1 matching over 10 bases. This clonotype originated in a human donor in good health (CMV status not recorded). Some clones in this sample may be carry-over from other donors' samples. The specimen was PBMCs. The CDR3 here is CASSFPPGQGLEQYF. The CDR3 DNA reads as TGTGCCAGCAGCTTCCCTCCGGGACAGGGGTTGGAGCAGTACTTC.